This T cell receptor (beta chain) was captured in a study of identical twins (TCRdb year 2016). Notes on the research overall: The study deep-sequenced TCR alpha and beta repertoires from monozygotic twins, unrelated adults of various ages and cord blood to test whether fetal clonotypes persist. Replicate twin experiments were performed at different times using different library preparation protocols to rule out contamination. The research as a whole found: Abundant cord blood beta clonotypes had fewer insertions, young adult naive repertoires showed a similar but weaker trend, and memory repertoires showed no such trend. Compared with coincidental sharing between unrelated individuals, out-of-frame TCR alpha sequences shared between twins had an excess of sequences with low generation probability. In monozygotic twins, recombination models systematically underestimated out-of-frame TCR alpha sharing, but the models matched the sharing seen between unrelated individuals. Because the same donors could not be followed over many years, the conclusions relied on cross-sectional statistical analysis. Excess twin sharing in beta out-of-frame sequences was weaker because fewer shared sequences lowered the signal-to-noise ratio. Invariant T cells such as MAIT and iNKT could partly confound zero-insertion analyses, although diverse VJ usage argued against such confounding for most clonotypes.

Only healthy Caucasian donors were included. The twin cohort consisted of three pairs of female monozygotic twins, all aged about 18 to 29 years. CD4+ and CD8+ T cell populations were isolated with positive isolation kits from Invitrogen. This clonotype came up a few times. It has no known antigen specificity. Base quality data are lacking; no much larger clone is found one base away. Library preparation employed 5' RACE. Sequencing used an Illumina HiSeq 2000. A universal primer binding site was added through template switching, and the final cDNA carried a unique molecular identifier so that TCR cDNA molecules could be counted accurately. First-strand cDNA for TCR alpha and beta chains was synthesized from specific primers in the conserved constant-segment region. To control for contamination, every cDNA library carried two barcodes: a SMART-Mk sample barcode plus Illumina barcodes. TruSeq adapter sequences along with Illumina sample barcodes were introduced in two successive PCR steps. The Illumina HiSeq platform was used with custom primers to sequence TCR alpha and beta cDNA libraries. On the authors' methods: MiGEC processed the raw reads to extract unique molecular identifiers, while MiXCR was used to determine the CDR3 positions. For each individual, recombination models were inferred using an EM algorithm with the repgenHMM and IGoR tools. Shared clonotype analysis was performed with the tcR package in R, normalizing sharing by the product of cloneset sizes. Out-of-frame nonproductive sequences were analyzed to study raw recombination free of thymic and clonal selection effects. TCRdb reworked the public reads: Q25 trimming with fastp, MiXCR clone assembly, productive beta chains retained. Rows are unified per CDR3 protein, each entry keeping the most common DNA and genes. The V and J calls shown here were made by TCRdb, not taken from the authors' results. Within this sample are more than 400,000 distinct CDR3 sequences, with approximately 16% of them counted one time only. Roughly 0.4% of the sample rests with the top ten.

Including the terminal cysteine and phenylalanine, the CDR3 comprises 15 residues. Kept here is only the CDR3 DNA, which spans 45 bases and is read in frame from base 1. The germline V gene yields KGHDR for CDR1 and SFDVKD for CDR2. V loses 4 bases of germline sequence and J loses 3 bases, and the interval between the two ends is 11 bases. This sample also appeared in a second study, on yellow fever vaccine responses in identical twins. As the second study states: According to the authors, the vaccine-induced T cell response in identical twins seemed to be partly convergent and partly specific to each individual. Focusing on identical twins, the study followed the T cell clones that responded to the vaccine, and did so with precision.

The origin of this receptor is a woman aged 18 to 35 in good health. Recombination joined TRBV24-1 with TRBJ2-2, and perhaps TRBD2 as D gene, on 6 matching bases. The sample consisted of CD4+ T cells sorted from blood. This receptor has the CDR3 CATSERGLYTGELFF. In nucleotides, the sequence is TGTGCCACCAGTGAGCGGGGACTTTACACCGGGGAGCTGTTTTTT.